Reported below is one TCR beta chain. This sample was included in a study of blood T cell repertoires in COVID-19. Overall study context: Sources were T cells, B-cell-depleted T cells, or PBMCs; the material itself was cDNA or gDNA.

Germline trimming cut 3 bases from V and 5 bases from J; bases unmatched to any gene: 15. Looked up from germline, CDR1 is KGHDR and CDR2 is SFDVKD. CDR3 length equals 18 residues. Libraries were prepared by immunoSEQ multiplex PCR; TCRdb keeps only in-frame clonotypes and omits some of them. This sample has about 99,000 clones; roughly 88% occur once, and the top ten carry approximately 3.5%. The gene calls are TRBV24-1 and TRBJ2-5; 9 positions agree with TRBD2. The specimen was peripheral blood. The sequence was collected from a human donor in a cohort sampled during active COVID-19. The CDR3 nucleotides read TGTGCCACCAGTGATAAGGGGATAGCGGGAGATCCTTGGGAGACCCAGTACTTC. Protein product: CATSDKGIAGDPWETQYF.